One sample yielded the 16 T cell receptor beta chains listed below, sequenced in a study of cytotoxic CD8 clonotypes in ibrutinib-treated CLL. Clones were sequenced by immunoSEQ multiplex PCR, and TCRdb holds only the in-frame ones, with some missing. Of about 140,000 clones detected, 70% to 80% appear once; the ten largest clones hold around 30%. Here the sequenced sample was PBMCs, taken after 12 months of ibrutinib treatment. Receptors were obtained from a human donor with chronic lymphocytic leukemia.

This rearrangement joins TRBV19 to TRBJ1-2, with 10 nucleotides matching TRBD1. This CDR3 spans 15 amino acids. V shed 6 bases and J 4 bases; nucleotides not matched to a gene: 8. Germline V gives CDR1 LNHDA, CDR2 SQIVND (reference sequence). The CDR3 nucleotides are TGTGCCAGTAGCCTCGACAGGGGGCGACGCTATGGCTACACCTTC. It translates to CASSLDRGRRYGYTF.

The rearrangement joins TRBV29-1 to TRBJ1-5; no firm D call. The CDR3 has 13 residues. Germline V gene data show CDR1 as SQVTM and CDR2 as ANQGSEA. Trimming cost V 4 bases and J 7 bases, with 14 bases left between them. CDR3 region: CSVVAGTNQPQHF. In nucleotides, the CDR3 is TGCAGCGTTGTGGCGGGAACAAACCAGCCCCAGCATTTT.

This clone was detected once. This chain connects TRBV9 to TRBJ2-7, with a weak D call TRBD1 (6 bases). From germline, CDR1 is SGDLS and CDR2 YYNGEE. The V end lost 4 bases, the J end lost 0 bases, and 11 bases lay between the germline ends. There are 14 residues in the CDR3. The CDR3 reads CASSNGQSSYEQYF. CDR3 nucleotide sequence: TGTGCCAGCAGCAATGGACAGTCCTCCTACGAGCAGTACTTC. Together with reference TRBV9 and TRBJ2-7, the CDR3 gives the full variable domain: DSGVTQTPKHLITATGQRVTLRCSPRSGDLSVYWYQQSLDQGLQFLIQYYNGEERAKGNILERFSAQQFPDLHSELNLSSLELGDSALYFCASSNGQSSYEQYFGPGTRLTVT.

The chain employs TRBV6-5 and TRBJ1-1, with TRBD1 matching over 7 bases. Trimming took 6 bases from V and 3 from J; bases not matched to a gene: 7. In germline, CDR1 is MNHEY, CDR2 SVGAGI. The CDR3 contains 14 residues. CDR3 amino acids: CASSLQGRDTEAFF. Written as DNA, the CDR3 is TGTGCCAGCAGCCTACAGGGGAGGGACACTGAAGCTTTCTTT.

This chain links TRBV13 with TRBJ1-6; D gene ambiguous. The CDR3 is 12 residues long. V dropped 5 bases and J dropped 5 bases, with 4 bases sitting between them. Germline CDR1 PRHDT, CDR2 FYEKMQ (reference sequence). CDR3 DNA sequence: TGTGCCAGCAGCCCCCATAATTCACCCCTCCACTTT. It encodes CASSPHNSPLHF.

The chain recombines TRBV28 with TRBJ2-7; 7 positions agree with TRBD1. The CDR3 sequence is 12 residues long. The germline gives CDR1 MDHEN, CDR2 SYDVKM. V lost 11 bases, J lost 1 base, and 5 bases stayed unmatched. For the CDR3, the DNA is TGTGCCGCCACACAGGGGTCCTACGAGCAGTACTTC. Amino acid sequence: CAATQGSYEQYF.

This clone was detected a few times. In DNA, the CDR3 is TGTGCCAGCAGCCAGGACAGGGTACGCACAGATACGCAGTATTTT. As protein: CASSQDRVRTDTQYF. This sequence joins TRBV7-2 and TRBJ2-3, with 8 nucleotides matching TRBD1. Trimming took 5 bases from V and 1 from J; bases not matched to a gene: 5. The CDR3 sequence is 15 residues long. Germline V gene data show CDR1 as SGHTA and CDR2 as FQGNSA.

This clone turned up a few times. The chain uses TRBV28 and TRBJ1-2, with D perhaps matching TRBD1 (6 bases). V lost 6 bases and J lost 0, with 17 bases in between. CDR1 MDHEN and CDR2 SYDVKM come from the germline V gene. The CDR3 runs to 16 residues. As DNA, the CDR3 is TGTGCCAGCAGCTTAACCGACTGGACAGCTAACTATGGCTACACCTTC. Its protein product is CASSLTDWTANYGYTF.

This chain uses TRBV12-5 with TRBJ2-7; D is unresolved. Trimming pared 8 bases from V and 3 bases from J, leaving 8 bases between. CDR1 and CDR2 (germline): LGHNT, FRNRAP. This CDR3 contains 11 residues. CDR3 loop: CASQANYEQYF. The CDR3 DNA reads as TGTGCTAGTCAGGCTAACTACGAGCAGTACTTC.

This clone was picked up a small number of times. The chain couples TRBV9 to TRBJ2-7; D is unclear. Germline values: CDR1 SGDLS, CDR2 YYNGEE. The CDR3 runs to 13 residues. V lost 0 bases, J lost 6 bases, and 10 bases lay in between. CDR3 in amino acids: CASSVDHGSEQYF. DNA of the CDR3: TGTGCCAGCAGCGTAGATCATGGATCCGAGCAGTACTTC.

On this clone itself: Other DNA sequences in this sample translate to the same CDR3. The chain couples TRBV7-9 to TRBJ2-1; D unclear. Trimming removed 5 bases from V and 2 bases from J, with 4 bases in between. The CDR3 has 12 amino acids. Germline V gene sequence: CDR1 SEHNR, CDR2 FQNEAQ (reference sequence). The CDR3, as DNA: TGTGCCAGCAGCCCGACCTACAATGAGCAGTTCTTC. Translation: CASSPTYNEQFF.

The table lists this clone with a count of one. The junction shows a germline mismatch at one end, possibly a read error. This chain links TRBV7-2 with TRBJ2-1; the match to TRBD2 covers 14 bases. Per germline, CDR1 SGHTA and CDR2 FQGNSA. This CDR3 is built from 14 residues. The CDR3 bases are TGTGCCAGCAGTCAATTCGCCGGGACTAGCGGGGGAATCTTC. Translated: CASSQFAGTSGGIF.

The chain has TRBV7-9 and TRBJ2-7; 8 bases agree with TRBD2. The CDR3 has 15 amino acids. After removal of 6 bases from V and 2 bases from J, the junction contained 9 bases not matched to a gene. CDR1 and CDR2 (germline): SEHNR, FQNEAQ (reference sequence). The CDR3: CASRDRGGAAYEQYF. The DNA for the CDR3 is TGTGCCAGCAGAGACCGGGGGGGCGCTGCCTACGAGCAGTACTTC.

The V and J genes are TRBV7-2 and TRBJ1-3; D not resolved. V dropped 8 bases and J dropped 3 bases, with 11 bases sitting between them. CDR3 length: 13 residues. The germline V gene has CDR1 SGHTA and CDR2 FQGNSA. The CDR3 sequence is CASGPRGGNTIYF. Written as DNA, the CDR3 is TGTGCCAGCGGACCTCGGGGTGGAAACACCATATATTTT.

The chain carries TRBV6-1 and TRBJ2-7; D call uncertain. The CDR3 covers 15 residues. Trimming cost V 3 bases and J 3 bases, with 15 bases left between them. Germline CDR1 MNHNS, CDR2 SASEGT. Here the CDR3 DNA reads TGTGCCAGCAGTGAGGGTTGGCTACTCTTCTACGAGCAGTACTTC. The encoded protein is CASSEGWLLFYEQYF.

The sample holds one count of this clone. The chain links TRBV15 to TRBJ2-5, with D hard to call. The CDR3 consists of 15 residues. The germline gives CDR1 LNHNV, CDR2 YYDKDF (reference sequence). Trimming stripped 1 base from V and 3 bases from J, with 12 bases between. Written as DNA, the CDR3 is TGTGCCACCAGCAGAGCCCGGGCCCAAGAAGAGACCCAGTACTTC. Translated, it gives CATSRARAQEETQYF.